These T cell receptor beta chains were read from a single sample in a study of cytotoxic CD8 clonotypes in ibrutinib-treated CLL. Generated by immunoSEQ multiplex PCR, the TCRdb table keeps only in-frame clones and is missing some. The sample lists 300,000 or so clones, 67% occurring once. This specimen consisted of PBMCs, obtained after 36 months of ibrutinib treatment. These receptors originate from a human donor with chronic lymphocytic leukemia. CDR3s include the opening cysteine and the closing phenylalanine or tryptophan. The D gene is left open where the match is weak. Not all rows give a size; the values are once, few, many and, for expanded clones, a class.

clone_size	j_call	v_call	d_call	cdr3_aa	cdr3_nt
few	TRBJ2-7	TRBV7-6	-	CASSLTGEQYF	TGTGCCAGCAGCTTAACGGGCGAGCAGTACTTC
-	TRBJ2-7	TRBV7-2	-	CASSLEPTYEQYF	TGTGCCAGCAGCTTGGAACCGACGTACGAGCAGTACTTC
-	TRBJ1-1	TRBV14	TRBD1	CASSRRTGWNTEAFF	TGTGCCAGCAGCCGGAGGACAGGGTGGAACACTGAAGCTTTCTTT
-	TRBJ1-2	TRBV25-1	TRBD1	CASSDQGDYGYTF	TGTGCCAGCAGTGACCAGGGGGACTATGGCTACACCTTC
-	TRBJ2-3	TRBV5-1	TRBD1	CASSSYRGTDTQYF	TGCGCCAGCAGCTCCTACAGGGGGACAGATACGCAGTATTTT
few	TRBJ1-6	TRBV7-8	-	CASRRRPVWGVNSPLHF	TGTGCCAGCAGAAGACGACCGGTCTGGGGGGTTAATTCACCCCTCCACTTT
-	TRBJ2-1	TRBV7-8	-	CASSLEQGGNNEQFF	TGTGCCAGCAGCTTAGAACAGGGGGGGAACAATGAGCAGTTCTTC
few	TRBJ2-1	TRBV2	-	CGYNEQFF	TGCGGGTATAATGAGCAGTTCTTC
few	TRBJ2-7	TRBV7-9	-	CASSLVGLAIRREQYF	TGTGCCAGCAGCTTAGTTGGGCTAGCTATCCGGCGCGAGCAGTACTTC
-	TRBJ2-1	TRBV29-1	-	CSVGGTGGSYNEQFF	TGCAGCGTCGGGGGGACAGGAGGCTCCTACAATGAGCAGTTCTTC
-	TRBJ1-2	TRBV6-1	-	CASTGSRLNYGYTF	TGTGCCAGCACAGGCAGCCGACTTAACTATGGCTACACCTTC
-	TRBJ2-3	TRBV28	-	CASSPPSYGGTDTQYF	TGTGCCAGCAGTCCCCCCAGTTATGGTGGCACAGATACGCAGTATTTT
-	TRBJ1-2	TRBV27	-	CASSLSGRGYGYTF	TGTGCCAGCAGTTTATCAGGCAGGGGCTATGGCTACACCTTC
-	TRBJ2-1	TRBV27	-	CASSPGFGGDEQFF	TGTGCCAGCAGTCCCGGGTTCGGCGGCGATGAGCAGTTCTTC
-	TRBJ1-2	TRBV9	-	CASSLAAGLSHGYTF	TGTGCCAGCAGCCTCGCCGCGGGTCTCAGTCATGGCTACACCTTC
-	TRBJ1-5	TRBV7-8	TRBD1	CASSLGPGTGDPTGNQPQHF	TGTGCCAGCAGCTTAGGACCCGGGACAGGGGATCCGACGGGCAATCAGCCCCAGCATTTT
-	TRBJ1-1	TRBV6-1	-	CASSDAGGTEAFF	TGTGCCAGCAGTGATGCCGGGGGCACTGAAGCTTTCTTT